One sample yielded the 25 T cell receptor beta chains listed below, sequenced in a study of blood T cell repertoires in COVID-19 (dated by TCRdb to about 2020). The library was prepared using the immunoSEQ multiplex PCR assay. TCRdb holds this immuneACCESS table with in-frame rearrangements only. Some clones are missing; in checked studies, unresolved V genes explain under half, and the rest has no known cause. The sample table records tens of thousands of clones; around 75% of these occur just once. The ten largest clones add up to approximately 25% of the sample. The sequencing sample was made of peripheral blood. These receptors were taken from a human donor in a cohort sampled during active COVID-19.

CDR3: CASSPTRQGAGGDTQYF. The CDR3 DNA is TGTGCCAGCAGCCCCACCCGACAGGGGGCGGGAGGAGATACGCAGTATTTT. The chain recombines TRBV7-8 with TRBJ2-3; 10 nucleotides match TRBD1. There are 17 residues in the CDR3. V dropped 5 bases and J dropped 5; count of bases not matched to a gene: 13. Germline lookup yields CDR1 SGHVS and CDR2 FQNEAQ. Full variable domain (missing parts from reference TRBV7-8 and TRBJ2-3): GAGVSQSPRYKVAKRGQDVALRCDPISGHVSLFWYQQALGQGPEFLTYFQNEAQLDKSGLPSDRFFAERPEGSVSTLKIQRTQQEDSAVYLCASSPTRQGAGGDTQYFGPGTRLTVL.

This clone was detected a few times. V gene TRBV28 combines with J gene TRBJ1-5, with 9 bases matching TRBD1. The length of the CDR3 is 14 residues. The germline V gene has CDR1 MDHEN and CDR2 SYDVKM. J lost 2 bases, V lost 5 bases, and 1 base had no gene match. DNA of the CDR3: TGTGCCAGCAGTACAGGGGGCGGCAATCAGCCCCAGCATTTT. It yields the protein CASSTGGGNQPQHF.

This chain uses TRBV9 with TRBJ2-5; 11 bases agree with TRBD2. Germline loops: CDR1 SGDLS, CDR2 YYNGEE. The CDR3 is made up of 14 amino acids. J lost 6 bases, V lost 2 bases, and 3 bases had no gene match. CDR3 residues: CASSVGLAEQTQYF. CDR3 DNA: TGTGCCAGCAGCGTGGGACTAGCGGAGCAGACCCAGTACTTC.

The chain couples TRBV7-6 to TRBJ1-2; possible D gene TRBD1, 6 bases. Germline values: CDR1 SGHVS, CDR2 FNYEAQ. The CDR3 loop spans 13 amino acids. Between the trimmed V and J ends, which lost 5 bases and 4 bases, there was a span of 11 bases. The CDR3 is CASSPGQTYGYTF. DNA of the CDR3: TGTGCCAGCAGCCCCGGACAGACCTATGGCTACACCTTC.

The chain combines TRBV11-2 with TRBJ2-5, with 11 bases that match TRBD2. The germline V gene has CDR1 SGHAT and CDR2 FQNNGV. V shed 1 base and J 4 bases; nucleotides not matched to a gene: 8. The CDR3 totals 17 residues. CDR3 protein: CASSLVGTSGSPETQYF. The CDR3 DNA follows: TGTGCCAGCAGCTTAGTGGGAACTAGCGGGAGTCCAGAGACCCAGTACTTC. Filled out from reference TRBV11-2 and TRBJ2-5, the complete variable domain reads EAGVAQSPRYKIIEKRQSVAFWCNPISGHATLYWYQQILGQGPKLLIQFQNNGVVDDSQLPKDRFSAERLKGVDSTLKIQPAKLEDSAVYLCASSLVGTSGSPETQYFGPGTRLLVL.

The chain couples TRBV7-3 to TRBJ2-1; 16 positions agree with TRBD2. Germline values: CDR1 SGHTA, CDR2 FQGTGA. The CDR3 is 18 residues long. Trimming at V came to 5 bases and at J to 4 bases, leaving 8 bases not matched to a gene. CDR3 sequence (DNA): TGTGCCAGCAGCCCGCTGGGACTAGCGGGAGGGCCGTACAATGAGCAGTTCTTC. Translation gives CASSPLGLAGGPYNEQFF.

V gene TRBV5-1 combines with J gene TRBJ2-1; the D gene is possibly TRBD1 (6 bases). This CDR3 is built from 15 residues. Trimming left V 4 bases short and J 5 bases short, with 16 bases between. CDR1 and CDR2 from the germline V gene are SGHRS and YFSETQ. DNA of the CDR3: TGCGCCAGCAGCCCCGGCGCAGGGGTCGACAATGAGCAGTTCTTC. Its protein product is CASSPGAGVDNEQFF.

This clone occurred a few times. The chain combines TRBV19 with TRBJ1-5, with D unresolved. V was cut by 3 bases and J by 0 bases, with 9 bases left in between. The germline V gene has CDR1 LNHDA and CDR2 SQIVND (reference sequence). The CDR3 is 15 residues long. CDR3 protein: CASSMWPSSNQPQHF. CDR3 sequence (DNA): TGTGCCAGTAGTATGTGGCCCAGTAGCAATCAGCCCCAGCATTTT.

J is TRBJ1-1 and V is TRBV18; tentatively, D is TRBD1 (5 bases). The CDR3 sequence is 13 residues long. The ends were cut back, 5 bases at V and 1 base at J, with 8 bases in the middle. Germline CDR1 is KGHSH and CDR2 is LQKENI. CDR3 region: CASSDSRNTEAFF. CDR3 DNA: TGTGCCAGCTCAGACAGCCGGAACACTGAAGCTTTCTTT.

The gene calls are TRBV7-2 and TRBJ1-3; maybe TRBD1 (5 bases). Germline loops: CDR1 SGHTA, CDR2 FQGNSA. Trimming took off 3 bases at V and 0 bases at J, with 9 bases between the two ends. The CDR3 spans 15 residues. The CDR3 coding sequence is TGTGCCAGCAGCTTCGGGGGGGGCTCTGGAAACACCATATATTTT. It yields the protein CASSFGGGSGNTIYF.

This clone was recorded once. J is TRBJ2-2 and V is TRBV19, with 7 nucleotides matching TRBD2. Trimming at V came to 0 bases and at J to 5 bases, leaving 6 bases not matched to a gene. Per germline, CDR1 LNHDA and CDR2 SQIVND (reference sequence). The CDR3 has 16 amino acids. CDR3 in amino acids: CASSIDAGVRTGELFF. CDR3 bases: TGTGCCAGTAGTATAGATGCGGGAGTGCGGACCGGGGAGCTGTTTTTT.

This sequence joins TRBV15 and TRBJ2-3; 12 bases line up with TRBD1. Unmatched junction bases numbered 9, after V lost 0 bases and J lost 2 bases. Germline lookup yields CDR1 LNHNV and CDR2 YYDKDF (reference sequence). The CDR3 is made up of 19 amino acids. The CDR3 sequence is CATSRDFPGQGAPTDTQYF. The DNA for the CDR3 is TGTGCCACCAGCAGAGACTTTCCGGGACAGGGGGCCCCCACAGATACGCAGTATTTT.

The CDR3 sequence is CASSLVESPDTQYF. The CDR3 DNA is TGTGCCAGCAGCTTGGTAGAGTCGCCAGATACGCAGTATTTT. The V call is TRBV5-4, the J call TRBJ2-3; D gene uncertain. From germline, CDR1 is SGHNT and CDR2 YYREEE (reference sequence). V lost 0 bases to trimming and J lost 4 bases, with 9 bases between them. The CDR3 loop spans 14 amino acids.

The rearrangement uses TRBV3-1 (or the pseudogene TRBV3-2) and TRBJ2-5; D unresolved. Looked up from germline, CDR1 is LGHDT and CDR2 is YNNKEL (reference sequence). CDR3 length: 15 amino acids. V shed 1 base and J shed 1 base, with 10 bases lying between them. CDR3 in amino acids: CASSQGLGGQETQYF. The CDR3, as DNA: TGTGCCAGCAGCCAAGGCCTTGGCGGCCAAGAGACCCAGTACTTC.

This chain connects TRBV10-3 to TRBJ2-1, with 9 bases lining up with TRBD2. Looked up from germline, CDR1 is ENHRY and CDR2 is SYGVKD. The V and J ends lost 3 bases and 7 bases, in that order; junction bases with no gene match: 1. The CDR3 sequence is 13 residues long. CDR3 coding DNA: TGTGCCATCAGTGAAACTAGCGGGAATGAGCAGTTCTTC. The encoded protein is CAISETSGNEQFF.

As to this clone: Other nucleotide sequences from this sample produce the same CDR3. The chain joins TRBV18 to TRBJ2-1; D is perhaps TRBD1 (5 bases). V was pared by 6 bases and J by 5 bases, with 11 bases between. The V gene's germline CDR1 is KGHSH and CDR2 LQKENI. This CDR3 has 13 amino acids. The CDR3 sequence is CASSPGQDNEQFF. The CDR3 nucleotides read TGTGCCAGCTCCCCTGGACAAGACAATGAGCAGTTCTTC.

A few counts support this clone. CDR3 amino acids: CASRRGGGELFF. The DNA for the CDR3 is TGTGCCAGCAGGAGGGGGGGCGGGGAGCTGTTTTTT. The chain has TRBV6-5 and TRBJ2-2, with a possible D match to TRBD2 (7 bases). The CDR3 runs 12 residues. Germline V gene lookup returns CDR1 MNHEY and CDR2 SVGAGI. The V end lost 6 bases, the J end lost 7 bases, and 9 bases lay between the germline ends.

V is TRBV4-1 and J is TRBJ1-3; D possibly corresponds to TRBD1 (6 bases). The CDR3 loop spans 19 amino acids. The germline V gene encodes CDR1 MGHRA and CDR2 YSYEKL. Trimming stripped 5 bases from V and 1 base from J, with 24 bases between. The CDR3 loop is CASSVFVTGDPTSGNTIYF. CDR3 coding DNA: TGCGCCAGCAGCGTGTTTGTGACAGGCGATCCTACGTCTGGAAACACCATATATTTT.

The chain is built from TRBV28 and TRBJ2-3; TRBD2 agrees at 8 bases. Germline lookup yields CDR1 MDHEN and CDR2 SYDVKM. The CDR3 is made up of 16 amino acids. J lost 4 bases, V lost 6 bases, and 12 bases had no gene match. CDR3 sequence (DNA): TGTGCCAGCAGCCGTCACCTCGGGACTAGACCAGATACGCAGTATTTT. Residues: CASSRHLGTRPDTQYF.

V and J are TRBV24-1 and TRBJ1-5; weak D call: TRBD1 (5 bases). The V and J ends lost 4 bases and 6 bases respectively, with 21 bases between them. This CDR3 comprises 17 residues. Germline CDR1 is KGHDR and CDR2 is SFDVKD. The CDR3 nucleotides are TGTGCCACCAGTGAATCCGTCAGGGATTTAGGTTGTCAGCCCCAGCATTTT. Its translation is CATSESVRDLGCQPQHF.

This clone was picked up one time. This chain links TRBV11-3 with TRBJ2-5; 7 nucleotides line up with TRBD1. Unmatched junction bases numbered 6, after V lost 5 bases and J lost 0 bases. This CDR3 has 15 residues. Germline CDR1 and CDR2: SGHNT and YENEEA. The CDR3 reads CASSQGQAHQETQYF. The CDR3 bases are TGTGCCAGCAGCCAAGGACAGGCCCACCAAGAGACCCAGTACTTC.

V is TRBV13 and J is TRBJ1-1, with D possibly matching TRBD1 (5 bases). V lost 4 bases and J 4 bases, leaving 13 bases between the germline ends. Germline CDR1 PRHDT, CDR2 FYEKMQ (reference sequence). The CDR3 has 14 residues. CDR3 sequence (DNA): TGTGCCAGCAGCTCTTGGAGGGGAGGCACTGAAGCTTTCTTT. Protein: CASSSWRGGTEAFF.

J is TRBJ1-3 and V is TRBV4-2, with unresolved D. CDR1 and CDR2 (germline): LGHNA, YNFKEQ. V was shortened by 3 bases and J by 3 bases, with 6 bases between the two germline ends. CDR3 length: 13 amino acids. The CDR3 is CASSQPGGNTIYF. The CDR3 nucleotides read TGTGCCAGCAGCCAGCCAGGTGGAAACACCATATATTTT.

The rearrangement links TRBV15 to TRBJ1-1; weak D call: TRBD1 (5 bases). The CDR3 covers 12 residues. CDR1 is LNHNV and CDR2 is YYDKDF in the germline V gene (reference sequence). The V end lost 5 bases, the J end lost 5 bases, and 9 bases lay between the germline ends. The CDR3 region has the DNA TGTGCCACCAGCGGCCGGGGGACTGAAGCTTTCTTT. It translates to CATSGRGTEAFF. Full variable domain (missing parts from reference TRBV15 and TRBJ1-1): DAMVIQNPRYQVTQFGKPVTLSCSQTLNHNVMYWYQQKSSQAPKLLFHYYDKDFNNEADTPDNFQSRRPNTSFCFLDIRSPGLGDTAMYLCATSGRGTEAFFGQGTRLTVV.

The rearrangement uses TRBV28 and TRBJ1-5; 9 bases are shared with TRBD1. CDR1 is MDHEN, CDR2 SYDVKM, per germline. V lost 1 base and J lost 3; bases outside the gene matches: 10. CDR3 length: 18 amino acids. CDR3 sequence: CASSLSGTGTMINQPQHF. In nucleotides, the CDR3 is TGTGCCAGCAGTTTATCGGGGACAGGGACGATGATCAATCAGCCCCAGCATTTT.